This T cell receptor beta chain comes out of a study of blood T cell repertoires in COVID-19. Study summary: Samples came from the United States, Italy and Spain, spanning acute and convalescent COVID-19. Nucleic acid was either cDNA or gDNA, and it came from T cells, B-cell-depleted T cells, or PBMCs.

As originally analysed: Amplification from reference gene primers served as the basis for estimated nucleated cell counts. This table comes from immunoSEQ multiplex PCR, and its TCRdb copy is limited to in-frame clones, with some not included. V and J calls and clone size come straight from that table; D and trimming were deduced from the DNA. The table has roughly 130,000 clones, around 80% seen once. The CDR3 extends over 15 amino acids. Germline loops: CDR1 MNHEY, CDR2 SVGAGI. V was pared by 5 bases and J by 0 bases, with 3 bases of the junction left unmatched. This clonotype was sampled from an older man with acute or convalescent COVID-19. Sequences were obtained from peripheral blood. The chain recombines TRBV6-5 with TRBJ1-3; 8 bases match TRBD1. The CDR3 DNA reads as TGTGCCAGCAGTCGGGGACAGGCCTCTGGAAACACCATATATTTT. Amino acids: CASSRGQASGNTIYF.